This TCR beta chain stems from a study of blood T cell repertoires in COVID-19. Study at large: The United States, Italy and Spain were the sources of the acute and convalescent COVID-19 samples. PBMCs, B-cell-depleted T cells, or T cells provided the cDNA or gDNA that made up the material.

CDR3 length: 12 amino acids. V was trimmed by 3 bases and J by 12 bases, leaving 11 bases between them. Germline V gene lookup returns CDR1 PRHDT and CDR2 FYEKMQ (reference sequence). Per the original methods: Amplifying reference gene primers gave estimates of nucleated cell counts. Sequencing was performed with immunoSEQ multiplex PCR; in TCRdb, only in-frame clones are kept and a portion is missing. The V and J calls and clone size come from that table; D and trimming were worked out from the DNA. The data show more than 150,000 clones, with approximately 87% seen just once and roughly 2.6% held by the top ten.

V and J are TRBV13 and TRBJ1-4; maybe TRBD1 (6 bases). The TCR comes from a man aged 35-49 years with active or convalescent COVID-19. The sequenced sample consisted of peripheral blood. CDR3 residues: CASSFIKGELFF. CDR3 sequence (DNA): TGTGCCAGCAGCTTTATTAAGGGGGAACTGTTTTTT.